The rows below give T cell receptor beta chains drawn from one sample of a study of T cell changes during pregnancy in multiple sclerosis. TCRdb's table, derived via immunoSEQ multiplex PCR, lists solely in-frame clones and lacks some. The sample consists of around 47,000 clones, 90% to 95% of them appearing once. The sequencing used CD8+ T cells from peripheral blood mononuclear cells, collected in the first trimester of pregnancy. These receptors originate from a female donor with multiple sclerosis, enrolled in a pregnancy study. Both conserved end residues are part of each CDR3. Each record gives: J gene, clone size, D gene, V gene, CDR3 protein, CDR3 DNA. The D gene is left open where the match is weak. Clone size, where shown, is once, few, many, or a class for clones that have expanded.

j_call: TRBJ2-1
clone_size: -
d_call: TRBD2
v_call: TRBV30
cdr3_aa: CAWSGFGLADSYNEQFF
cdr3_nt: TGTGCCTGGAGTGGATTCGGGCTAGCGGACTCCTACAATGAGCAGTTCTTC

j_call: TRBJ1-3
clone_size: -
d_call: -
v_call: TRBV10-3
cdr3_aa: CAIRIPRESGNTIYF
cdr3_nt: TGTGCCATCAGGATCCCCCGGGAGTCCGGAAACACCATATATTTT

j_call: TRBJ1-1
clone_size: -
d_call: -
v_call: TRBV6-1
cdr3_aa: CASSLTGTNTEAFF
cdr3_nt: TGTGCCAGCAGCCTTACAGGGACGAACACTGAAGCTTTCTTT

j_call: TRBJ1-6
clone_size: -
d_call: -
v_call: TRBV7-8
cdr3_aa: CASSLNTGTNSPLHF
cdr3_nt: TGTGCCAGCAGCTTAAACACAGGGACGAATTCACCCCTCCACTTT

j_call: TRBJ2-1
clone_size: -
d_call: -
v_call: TRBV7-2
cdr3_aa: CASSFDSSNEQFF
cdr3_nt: TGTGCCAGCAGCTTCGACTCTAGCAATGAGCAGTTCTTC

j_call: TRBJ2-7
clone_size: -
d_call: TRBD1
v_call: TRBV13
cdr3_aa: CASSRGQTPFWEQYF
cdr3_nt: TGTGCCAGCAGCCGGGGACAGACCCCTTTTTGGGAGCAGTACTTC

j_call: TRBJ2-1
clone_size: -
d_call: TRBD2
v_call: TRBV9
cdr3_aa: CASSVGRTSGWDEQFF
cdr3_nt: TGTGCCAGCAGCGTCGGAAGGACTAGCGGGTGGGATGAGCAGTTCTTC

j_call: TRBJ1-1
clone_size: -
d_call: -
v_call: TRBV11-2
cdr3_aa: CASSLVAAGYTEAFF
cdr3_nt: TGTGCCAGCAGCTTAGTTGCGGCTGGATACACTGAAGCTTTCTTT

j_call: TRBJ2-3
clone_size: -
d_call: -
v_call: TRBV7-9
cdr3_aa: CVSSLVSVVTDTQYF
cdr3_nt: TGTGTCAGCAGCTTAGTTAGCGTAGTCACAGATACGCAGTATTTT

j_call: TRBJ2-3
clone_size: -
d_call: -
v_call: TRBV5-5
cdr3_aa: CASSLGATGTDTQYF
cdr3_nt: TGTGCCAGCAGCCTGGGGGCCACAGGGACAGATACGCAGTATTTT

j_call: TRBJ1-3
clone_size: -
d_call: -
v_call: TRBV7-9
cdr3_aa: CASSSPGNTIYF
cdr3_nt: TGTGCCAGCAGCTCCCCGGGAAACACCATATATTTT

j_call: TRBJ1-1
clone_size: -
d_call: -
v_call: TRBV10-3
cdr3_aa: CAISGTLQGKGPEAFF
cdr3_nt: TGTGCCATCAGTGGGACCCTCCAGGGTAAGGGTCCTGAAGCTTTCTTT

j_call: TRBJ2-5
clone_size: -
d_call: TRBD2
v_call: TRBV2
cdr3_aa: CASLYLGLAGGQETQYF
cdr3_nt: TGTGCCAGCCTATACCTCGGACTAGCGGGGGGCCAAGAGACCCAGTACTTC

j_call: TRBJ1-5
clone_size: -
d_call: -
v_call: TRBV2
cdr3_aa: CASSEVMGRGDQPQHF
cdr3_nt: TGTGCCAGCAGTGAAGTTATGGGCCGGGGGGATCAGCCCCAGCATTTT

j_call: TRBJ2-5
clone_size: once
d_call: TRBD2
v_call: TRBV29-1
cdr3_aa: CSVDETSGGGGTQYF
cdr3_nt: TGCAGCGTAGACGAGACTAGCGGGGGCGGGGGGACCCAGTACTTC

j_call: TRBJ2-6
clone_size: -
d_call: -
v_call: TRBV27
cdr3_aa: CASSWTVAGANVLTF
cdr3_nt: TGTGCCAGCAGCTGGACAGTAGCTGGGGCCAACGTCCTGACTTTC

j_call: TRBJ1-5
clone_size: -
d_call: -
v_call: TRBV7-9
cdr3_aa: CASSFAGINQPQHF
cdr3_nt: TGTGCCAGCAGCTTCGCAGGAATCAATCAGCCCCAGCATTTT

j_call: TRBJ2-7
clone_size: few
d_call: -
v_call: TRBV27
cdr3_aa: CASKPGTTRGDEQYF
cdr3_nt: TGTGCCAGCAAACCCGGGACAACAAGAGGGGACGAGCAGTACTTC

j_call: TRBJ2-7
clone_size: -
d_call: TRBD2
v_call: TRBV7-3
cdr3_aa: CASNPNTSGRPPQYF
cdr3_nt: TGTGCCAGCAACCCCAATACTAGCGGGAGGCCCCCCCAGTACTTC

j_call: TRBJ2-7
clone_size: -
d_call: TRBD1
v_call: TRBV28
cdr3_aa: CASSPGTGIYEQYF
cdr3_nt: TGTGCCAGCAGTCCGGGGACAGGCATATACGAGCAGTACTTC

j_call: TRBJ2-7
clone_size: -
d_call: -
v_call: TRBV6-5
cdr3_aa: CASSLTRDTRGEQYF
cdr3_nt: TGTGCCAGCAGTTTAACCCGGGACACTCGGGGAGAGCAGTACTTC

j_call: TRBJ1-5
clone_size: -
d_call: -
v_call: TRBV25-1
cdr3_aa: CASSVGAGQPQHF
cdr3_nt: TGTGCCAGCAGTGTGGGGGCTGGTCAGCCCCAGCATTTT

j_call: TRBJ1-1
clone_size: -
d_call: TRBD1
v_call: TRBV7-9
cdr3_aa: CASSFIQGVNTEAFF
cdr3_nt: TGTGCCAGCAGCTTCATACAGGGGGTGAACACTGAAGCTTTCTTT